The clone carrying this T cell receptor (beta chain) was found a few times. The antigen is undetermined. Other DNA sequences in this specimen translate into the identical CDR3. The entry originates in a study of chemoradiotherapy in HPV16-positive cancers. General study findings and limits: Better recurrence-free survival went with HPV-responsive T-cell expansion in HPV16-positive patients. Candidate HPV-specific clones and E7-related TCR motifs grew in tumor during treatment.

The CDR3 contains 13 residues. V lost 1 base and J lost 3, with 5 bases in between. Germline V CDR1 and CDR2: SGHRS, YFSETQ. Measured with immunoSEQ multiplex PCR; TCRdb has only the in-frame clones, and not every one. The sample lists around 7,400 clones; 74% were seen once. The sequence was collected from a human donor with HPV-associated anogenital cancer. Source: tumor tissue, taken from a patient who underwent chemoradiotherapy. This chain joins TRBV5-1 and TRBJ2-1; D uncertain. The chain's CDR3 is CASSLTGYNEQFF. The CDR3, as DNA: TGCGCCAGCAGCTTGACTGGCTACAATGAGCAGTTCTTC.